The rows below give T cell receptor beta chains drawn from one sample of a study of Japanese encephalitis immunity and Zika vaccine responses. One entry per CDR3 protein results from TCRdb running MiXCR on the 5' RACE reads. Of around 200 distinct CDR3 sequences detected, approximately 3.9% appear once; the ten largest clones hold approximately 40%. This sample comprised antigen-activated CD4+ T cells from blood, cultured, obtained during a Zika inactivated vaccine study. Every receptor here comes from an adult woman who received an inactivated Zika virus vaccine. Both conserved end residues are part of each CDR3. The D gene is left open where the match is weak. Clone size is given for some rows only: seen once, a few or many times, or a class if the clone is expanded.

V gene	clone size	D gene	J gene	CDR3 protein	CDR3 DNA
TRBV7-2	few	.	TRBJ2-7	CASSPVIVWGARDEQYF	TGTGCCAGCAGCCCAGTTATCGTCTGGGGGGCTCGTGACGAGCAGTACTTC
TRBV18	large	TRBD1	TRBJ2-7	CASSSWTGNAYEQYF	TGTGCCAGCTCATCTTGGACAGGGAATGCCTACGAGCAGTACTTC
TRBV12-3/TRBV12-4	medium-sized	TRBD2	TRBJ2-3	CASSPLAGAIDTQYF	TGTGCCAGCAGTCCACTAGCGGGAGCCATAGATACGCAGTATTTT
TRBV20-1	medium-sized	TRBD2	TRBJ2-5	CSARGSSGGRETQYF	TGCAGTGCTAGGGGGAGTAGCGGGGGGCGAGAGACCCAGTACTTC
TRBV3-1	.	TRBD2	TRBJ2-1	CASSRAGGGALNEQFF	TGTGCCAGCAGCCGAGCTGGCGGGGGGGCCTTGAATGAGCAGTTCTTC
TRBV5-5	hyperexpanded	TRBD2	TRBJ2-1	CASSKTSDSYNEQFF	TGTGCCAGCAGCAAAACTAGCGACTCCTACAATGAGCAGTTCTTC
TRBV20-1	large	.	TRBJ2-7	CSARDPRFDGEYEQYF	TGCAGTGCTAGAGATCCTCGGTTCGACGGGGAATACGAGCAGTACTTC
TRBV20-1	large	TRBD1	TRBJ2-5	CSARNPQGMGQYF	TGCAGTGCTAGGAACCCACAGGGGATGGGCCAGTACTTC